A selection of T cell receptor beta chains follows, all from one sample in a study of T cells in Graves' hyperthyroidism and ophthalmopathy. TCRdb independently ran MiXCR on the multiplex PCR reads; one entry per CDR3 protein. Among about 210,000 distinct CDR3 sequences listed, 15% to 20% were seen once. Sequenced material: blood. These receptor sequences come from a man between 50 and 59 years old with Graves' hyperthyroidism. Both conserved end residues are part of each CDR3. A D gene is named only where the DNA matches it firmly. Where a row states a size, it is once, few, many or the class of an expanded clone; other rows omit it.

>TRBD2|TRBJ2-7|TRBV20-1|many
CSARDPATSGDYEQYF
TGCAGTGCTAGAGATCCCGCGACTAGCGGGGACTACGAGCAGTACTTC
>TRBD2|TRBJ2-7|TRBV20-1|many
CSARDSGGPTYEQYF
TGCAGTGCTAGAGATTCGGGAGGCCCCACCTACGAGCAGTACTTC
>-|TRBJ2-5|TRBV7-6|-
CASSHGGSETQYF
TGTGCCAGCAGCCACGGAGGGTCGGAGACCCAGTACTTC
>TRBD2|TRBJ2-3|TRBV9|-
CASSPSLAGDADTQYF
TGTGCCAGCAGCCCTTCCCTAGCGGGAGACGCAGATACGCAGTATTTT
>-|TRBJ2-2|TRBV7-9|many
CASSQTAAAAGELFF
TGTGCCAGCAGCCAGACAGCTGCGGCGGCCGGGGAGCTGTTTTTT
>-|TRBJ2-5|TRBV5-1|-
CASSFEGFQETQYF
TGCGCCAGCAGCTTTGAGGGATTCCAAGAGACCCAGTACTTC
>-|TRBJ1-1|TRBV11-3|many
CASSLEGNTEAFF
TGTGCCAGCAGTTTAGAGGGGAACACTGAAGCTTTCTTT
>TRBD2|TRBJ2-5|TRBV6-1|many
CASSSSKREYETQYF
TGTGCCAGCAGTTCCTCTAAGCGGGAGTACGAGACCCAGTACTTC
>-|TRBJ1-5|TRBV20-1|many
CSVLGGFRLSQPQHF
TGCAGTGTCTTAGGGGGGTTCCGCCTAAGTCAGCCCCAGCATTTT
>-|TRBJ2-7|TRBV4-1|few
CASSQLPGVGGNYEQYF
TGCGCCAGCAGCCAACTACCCGGAGTGGGGGGAAACTACGAGCAGTACTTC
>-|TRBJ2-3|TRBV2|-
CASSELGAQYF
TGTGCCAGCAGTGAACTGGGGGCGCAGTATTTT
>TRBD1|TRBJ2-7|TRBV7-6|-
CASSPRQGRAYEQYF
TGTGCCAGCAGCCCTAGACAGGGTCGAGCCTACGAGCAGTACTTC
>-|TRBJ1-2|TRBV11-2|-
CASSSLKQGINYGYTF
TGTGCCAGCAGCTCCCTAAAGCAGGGGATTAACTATGGCTACACCTTC
>TRBD2|TRBJ2-2|TRBV6-5|-
CASSYPLYNLAGGPGELFF
TGTGCCAGCAGTTACCCCCTTTATAATCTAGCGGGAGGGCCCGGGGAGCTGTTTTTT
>-|TRBJ2-7|TRBV18|many
CASSPAPRDEQYF
TGTGCCAGCTCACCCGCCCCTCGCGACGAGCAGTACTTC
>-|TRBJ2-5|TRBV11-3|few
CASSLEAGDQETQYF
TGTGCCAGCAGCTTAGAGGCCGGCGACCAAGAGACCCAGTACTTC
>-|TRBJ1-2|TRBV27|-
CASSLLQGDYGYTF
TGTGCCAGCAGTTTGCTTCAGGGAGACTATGGCTACACCTTC
>TRBD2|TRBJ2-5|TRBV13|-
CASSPGLAGEVGETQYF
TGTGCCAGCAGCCCGGGACTAGCGGGAGAGGTCGGGGAGACCCAGTACTTC
>-|TRBJ2-4|TRBV20-1|many
CSAGLRGAKNIQYF
TGCAGTGCTGGTCTCAGGGGTGCCAAAAACATTCAGTACTTC
>TRBD2|TRBJ2-1|TRBV5-8|many
CASAGGTNHREQFF
TGTGCCAGCGCTGGCGGGACTAACCATCGTGAGCAGTTCTTC
>TRBD2|TRBJ2-3|TRBV4-2|-
CASSRGLAGDYDNTDTQYF
TGTGCCAGCAGCCGCGGACTAGCGGGAGATTATGACAACACAGATACGCAGTATTTT
>-|TRBJ1-2|TRBV6-1|-
CASSTRQSNYGYTF
TGTGCCAGCAGTACGAGACAGTCTAACTATGGCTACACCTTC
>-|TRBJ2-1|TRBV20-1|few
CSAKFGDEQFF
TGCAGTGCTAAGTTTGGTGATGAGCAGTTCTTC
>TRBD2|TRBJ2-7|TRBV7-2|-
CASSSPRGGVYEQYF
TGTGCCAGCAGCTCACCCCGGGGGGGGGTCTACGAGCAGTACTTC
>-|TRBJ2-7|TRBV5-1|many
CASSLYREDEQYF
TGCGCCAGCAGCTTGTATAGGGAGGACGAGCAGTACTTC
>TRBD1|TRBJ1-2|TRBV10-3|many
CAISSGPGGGNYGYTF
TGTGCCATCAGTTCCGGACCAGGGGGGGGTAACTATGGCTACACCTTC
>-|TRBJ2-7|TRBV4-1|few
CASSQGRARSYEQYF
TGCGCCAGCAGCCAGGGGCGGGCCCGCTCCTACGAGCAGTACTTC
>-|TRBJ2-5|TRBV28|many
CASSSPGVVQTQYF
TGTGCCAGCAGTTCTCCCGGAGTTGTGCAGACCCAGTACTTC